The T cell receptor (beta chain) under discussion was sequenced for a study of blood T cell repertoires in COVID-19. Study-level information: Samples representing acute and convalescent COVID-19 were sourced from the United States, Italy and Spain.

The CDR3 has 14 residues. The V gene's germline CDR1 is MGHRA and CDR2 YSYEKL. V was shortened by 2 bases and J by 6 bases, with 14 bases between the two germline ends. Original methodology: Amplified reference gene primers provided the basis for estimating nucleated cell counts. Profiling relied on immunoSEQ multiplex PCR, and the TCRdb table lists in-frame clones only, not all of them. V, J and clone size are those of that table, while D and trimming were read from the DNA. Of 190,000 or so clones listed, 70% to 90% are singletons. The sequence was obtained from a man in his forties with active or convalescent COVID-19. The sequenced material came from peripheral blood. The V call is TRBV4-1, the J call TRBJ2-7; D remains unclear. DNA for the CDR3: TGCGCCAGCAGCCAATCTACCCGTCCCGGCGAGCAGTACTTC. Residues: CASSQSTRPGEQYF.